This TCR beta chain was sequenced during a study of T-cell reconstitution after alpha-beta-depleted transplantation in children. Findings and caveats of the study: Elevated TCRbeta diversity at day 60 was traced, in some patients, to surviving recipient T cells and thymic progenitors.

A word on this clonotype: The antigen is unknown.

TCRbeta library construction was performed incorporating unique molecular identifiers. TCRdb analysed the PCR reads with MiXCR anew, one entry per CDR3 protein. The sample records approximately 980,000 distinct CDR3 sequences, 25% to 35% being singletons. Sample: PBMCs, mostly from graft donor cells, taken 360 days after TCRalphabeta/CD19-depleted stem cell transplant. The clonotype was recovered from a boy under two years old who had a stem cell transplant for SCID, so the T cells may come from the graft donor.

The CDR3 loop reads CASSPLAGDQETQYF. The CDR3 coding sequence is TGTGCCAGCAGCCCGTTGGCGGGCGACCAAGAGACCCAGTACTTC. This chain uses TRBV7-8 with TRBJ2-5, with D tentatively TRBD2 (5 bases). Trimming pared 5 bases from V and 0 bases from J, leaving 13 bases between. This CDR3 contains 15 residues. In germline, CDR1 is SGHVS, CDR2 FQNEAQ.